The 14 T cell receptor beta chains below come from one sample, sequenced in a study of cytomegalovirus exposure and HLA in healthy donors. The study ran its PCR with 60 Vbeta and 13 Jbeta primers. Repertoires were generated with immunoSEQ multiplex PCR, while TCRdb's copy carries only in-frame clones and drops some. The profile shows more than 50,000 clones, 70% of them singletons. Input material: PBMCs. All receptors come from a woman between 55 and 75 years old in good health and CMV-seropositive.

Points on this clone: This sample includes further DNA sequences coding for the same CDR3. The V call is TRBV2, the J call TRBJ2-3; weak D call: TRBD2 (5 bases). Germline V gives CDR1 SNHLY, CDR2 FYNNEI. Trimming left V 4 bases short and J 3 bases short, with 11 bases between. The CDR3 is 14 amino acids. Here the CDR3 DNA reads TGTGCCAGCAGTGCAATCAGCGGAACAGATACGCAGTATTTT. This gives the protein CASSAISGTDTQYF.

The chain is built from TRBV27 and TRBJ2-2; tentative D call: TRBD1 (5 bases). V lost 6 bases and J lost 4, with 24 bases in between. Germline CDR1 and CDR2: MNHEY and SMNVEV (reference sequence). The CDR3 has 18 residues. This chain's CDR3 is CASSRTIPGESGTGELFF. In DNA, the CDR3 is TGTGCCAGCAGCAGGACAATCCCCGGAGAGTCGGGCACCGGGGAGCTGTTTTTT.

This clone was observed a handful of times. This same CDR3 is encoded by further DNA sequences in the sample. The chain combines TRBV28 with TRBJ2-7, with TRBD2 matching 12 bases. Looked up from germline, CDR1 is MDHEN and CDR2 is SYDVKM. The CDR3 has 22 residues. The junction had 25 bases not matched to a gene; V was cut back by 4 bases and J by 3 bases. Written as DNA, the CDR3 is TGTGCCAGCAGTTGGGTTTTTTTACCCACACCGGGGACTAGCGGGTCAAACTACGAGCAGTACTTC. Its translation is CASSWVFLPTPGTSGSNYEQYF.

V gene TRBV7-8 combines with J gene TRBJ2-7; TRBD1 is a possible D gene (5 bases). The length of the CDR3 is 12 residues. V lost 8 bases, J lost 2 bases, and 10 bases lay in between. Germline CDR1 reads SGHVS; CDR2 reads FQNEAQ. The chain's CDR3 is CASQSRAYEQYF. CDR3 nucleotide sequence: TGTGCCAGCCAATCCAGGGCCTACGAGCAGTACTTC. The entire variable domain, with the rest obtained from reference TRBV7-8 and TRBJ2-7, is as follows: GAGVSQSPRYKVAKRGQDVALRCDPISGHVSLFWYQQALGQGPEFLTYFQNEAQLDKSGLPSDRFFAERPEGSVSTLKIQRTQQEDSAVYLCASQSRAYEQYFGPGTRLTVT.

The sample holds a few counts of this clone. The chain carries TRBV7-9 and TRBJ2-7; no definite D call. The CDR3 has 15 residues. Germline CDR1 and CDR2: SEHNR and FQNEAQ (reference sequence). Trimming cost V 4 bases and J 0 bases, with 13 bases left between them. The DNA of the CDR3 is TGTGCCAGCAGCTCGGGTTTTAGCAGCTCCTACGAGCAGTACTTC. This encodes CASSSGFSSSYEQYF.

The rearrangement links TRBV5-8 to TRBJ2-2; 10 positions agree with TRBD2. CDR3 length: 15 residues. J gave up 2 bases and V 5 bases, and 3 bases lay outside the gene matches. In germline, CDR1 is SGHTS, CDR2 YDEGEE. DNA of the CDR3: TGTGCCAGCAGAAGGACTAGCGGCAACACCGGGGAGCTGTTTTTT. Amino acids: CASRRTSGNTGELFF.

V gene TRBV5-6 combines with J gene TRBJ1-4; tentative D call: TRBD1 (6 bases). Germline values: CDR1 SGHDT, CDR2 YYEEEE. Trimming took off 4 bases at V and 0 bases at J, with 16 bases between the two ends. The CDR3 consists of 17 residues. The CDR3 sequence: CASSPRTAGSTNEKLFF. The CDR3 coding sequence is TGTGCCAGCAGCCCGCGGACAGCCGGCTCAACTAATGAAAAACTGTTTTTT.

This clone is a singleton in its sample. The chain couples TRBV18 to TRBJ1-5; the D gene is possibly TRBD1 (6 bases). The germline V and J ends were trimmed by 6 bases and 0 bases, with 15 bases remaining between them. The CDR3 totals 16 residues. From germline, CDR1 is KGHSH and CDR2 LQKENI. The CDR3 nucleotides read TGTGCCAGCTCTCCGGGACAACTGAATAGCAATCAGCCCCAGCATTTT. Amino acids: CASSPGQLNSNQPQHF.

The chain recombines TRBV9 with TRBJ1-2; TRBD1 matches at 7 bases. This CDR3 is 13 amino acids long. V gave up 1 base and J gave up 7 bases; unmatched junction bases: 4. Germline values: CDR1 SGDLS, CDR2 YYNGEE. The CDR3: CASSVTGESGYTF. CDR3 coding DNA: TGTGCCAGCAGCGTAACAGGGGAGAGTGGCTACACCTTC.

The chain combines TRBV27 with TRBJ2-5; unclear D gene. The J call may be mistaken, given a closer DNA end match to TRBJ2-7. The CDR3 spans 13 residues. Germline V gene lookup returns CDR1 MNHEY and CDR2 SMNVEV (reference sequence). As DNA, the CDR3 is TGTGCCAGCAGTTTGAGACGAGACTACGAGCAGTACTTC. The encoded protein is CASSLRRDYEQYF.

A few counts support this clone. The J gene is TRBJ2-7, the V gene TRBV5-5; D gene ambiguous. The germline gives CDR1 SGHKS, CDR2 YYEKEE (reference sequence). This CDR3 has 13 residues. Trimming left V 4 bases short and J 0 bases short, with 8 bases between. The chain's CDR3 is CASSPDNSYEQYF. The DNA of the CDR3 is TGTGCCAGCAGCCCCGACAACTCCTACGAGCAGTACTTC. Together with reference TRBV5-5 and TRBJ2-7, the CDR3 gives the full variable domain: DAGVTQSPTHLIKTRGQQVTLRCSPISGHKSVSWYQQVLGQGPQFIFQYYEKEERGRGNFPDRFSARQFPNYSSELNVNALLLGDSALYLCASSPDNSYEQYFGPGTRLTVT.

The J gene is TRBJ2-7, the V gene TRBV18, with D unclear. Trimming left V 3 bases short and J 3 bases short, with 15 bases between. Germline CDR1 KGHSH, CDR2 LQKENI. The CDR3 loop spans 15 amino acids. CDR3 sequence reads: CASSPNSEGFYEQYF. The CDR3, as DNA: TGTGCCAGCTCACCGAACAGTGAAGGTTTCTACGAGCAGTACTTC.

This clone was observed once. CDR3 sequence (DNA): TGTGCCAGCAGTTCAGGACTAGCGGGGCAAGAGACCCAGTACTTC. The encoded protein is CASSSGLAGQETQYF. V usage is TRBV7-2 and J usage is TRBJ2-5; 12 nucleotides agree with TRBD2. The CDR3 runs 15 residues. V lost 6 bases to trimming and J lost 2 bases; unmatched junction nucleotides: 4. Germline CDR1 reads SGHTA; CDR2 reads FQGNSA.

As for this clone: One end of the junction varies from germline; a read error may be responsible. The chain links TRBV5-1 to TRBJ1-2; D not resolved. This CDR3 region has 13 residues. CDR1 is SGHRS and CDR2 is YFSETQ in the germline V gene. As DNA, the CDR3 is TGCGCCAGCAGCCCCGCACCTAACTATGGTTACACCTTC. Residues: CASSPAPNYGYTF.